The present T cell receptor (beta chain) was sequenced within a study of patients and donors after allogeneic stem cell transplantation. The ends were cut back, 1 base at V and 8 bases at J, with 14 bases in the middle. The CDR3 covers 15 residues. Germline CDR1 is SEHNR and CDR2 is FQNEAQ (reference sequence). This clonotype was detected only a few times. TCRdb reprocessed the RT-PCR reads via MiXCR and lists one record per CDR3 protein. The sample includes about 410,000 distinct CDR3 sequences, roughly 17% of them seen just once. The genes are TRBV7-9 and TRBJ1-4; D uncertain. This sequence originates from a human donor who was either an allogeneic HSCT recipient or a stem cell or donor lymphocyte infusion donor (not recorded which). It is not recorded whose cells these are; they may come from a transplant donor. Input material: blood, either unsorted or a sorted T cell fraction (not recorded which). The CDR3 nucleotides are TGTGCCAGCAGCTTAGTAGGCCAGGACCGGGAAAAACTGTTTTTT. Translating gives CASSLVGQDREKLFF.